The 13 T cell receptor beta chains below all came from one sample that was sequenced in a study of T cell clusters in autoimmune cytopenias. Multiplex touch-down PCR amplified TRB using TRB-A and TRB-B pools in one tube. For each CDR3 protein, TCRdb gives one entry from its re-call of the multiplex PCR reads, without DNA. The repertoire table contains roughly 3,100 distinct CDR3 sequences. Each sample's input was around 250 ng genomic DNA, 40,000 or so genome equivalents. Sequencing used peripheral blood. Receptors were obtained from a human donor with an autoimmune cytopenia or autoimmune hepatitis (not recorded which).

The V gene is TRBV6-5, the J gene TRBJ1-1; TCRdb's D gene call, TRBD1, goes unchecked for lack of DNA. The germline V gene encodes CDR1 MNHEY and CDR2 SVGAGI. CDR3 length: 14 amino acids. CDR3 sequence reads: CASSPLRAETEAFF.

This clonotype is called medium-sized based on its frequency. The chain couples TRBV12-3 or TRBV12-4 to TRBJ1-1. The CDR3 has 13 residues. CDR3 sequence reads: CASSMDTNTEAFF.

The gene calls are TRBV13 and TRBJ2-1; with no DNA, the TCRdb D assignment of TRBD2 cannot be verified. Germline CDR1 and CDR2: PRHDT and FYEKMQ (reference sequence). The CDR3 sequence is 15 residues long. The CDR3: CASSLGGTGGDEQYF.

This clonotype registers medium-sized (0.01 to 0.1%) by frequency. The V and J genes are TRBV6-1 and TRBJ2-7; the D call of TRBD1 rests on TCRdb alone, since no DNA is present to check it. The CDR3 sequence is 16 residues long. CDR1 is MNHNS, CDR2 SASEGT, per germline. This CDR3 is CASSVGGTGIVYEQYF.

This rearrangement joins TRBV5-1 to TRBJ1-4; TCRdb reports TRBD1, a call that lacks DNA to check it against. Germline values: CDR1 SGHRS, CDR2 YFSETQ. The CDR3 contains 16 residues. The CDR3 loop reads CASTRDGNIRDEKLFF.

V usage is TRBV24-1 and J usage is TRBJ2-7; TCRdb indicates TRBD1, and absent DNA this call remains unverified. The germline gives CDR1 KGHDR, CDR2 SFDVKD. The CDR3 runs 13 residues. The CDR3 loop is CATSGTDHYEQYF.

Measured by frequency, this clonotype is medium-sized. This chain joins TRBV19 and TRBJ2-1. Per germline, CDR1 LNHDA and CDR2 SQIVND (reference sequence). CDR3 length equals 15 residues. The CDR3 reads CASSIQILTYNEQFF.

This chain joins TRBV7-2 and TRBJ2-3; absent DNA, TCRdb's TRBD2 call cannot be checked. The germline gives CDR1 SGHTA, CDR2 FQGNSA. The CDR3 runs 15 residues. The CDR3: CASSPDYTSTDTQYF.

This clonotype is medium-sized (0.01 to 0.1%) by frequency. The chain is built from TRBV6-5 and TRBJ2-6. This CDR3 has 15 residues. The germline gives CDR1 MNHEY, CDR2 SVGAGI. The CDR3 is CASSPLSSGANVLTF.

This chain uses TRBV5-5 with TRBJ1-4; TCRdb picks TRBD1, but there is no DNA to check that call. Germline CDR1 reads SGHKS; CDR2 reads YYEKEE (reference sequence). This CDR3 has 20 amino acids. CDR3 region: CASSFGLAGTGFWEGEKLFF. The whole variable domain, remainder taken from reference TRBV5-5 and TRBJ1-4, is DAGVTQSPTHLIKTRGQQVTLRCSPISGHKSVSWYQQVLGQGPQFIFQYYEKEERGRGNFPDRFSARQFPNYSSELNVNALLLGDSALYLCASSFGLAGTGFWEGEKLFFGSGTQLSVL.

This clonotype registers medium-sized by frequency. V and J are TRBV12-3 or TRBV12-4 and TRBJ1-5; absent DNA, TCRdb's TRBD1 call cannot be checked. The CDR3 loop spans 14 amino acids. CDR3 residues: CASSTAPTGQPQHF.

The V call is TRBV11-2, the J call TRBJ2-7; TCRdb picks TRBD1, but there is no DNA to check that call. The germline gives CDR1 SGHAT, CDR2 FQNNGV. This CDR3 is built from 15 residues. This CDR3 is CASSLAGAYLDEQYF.

Considering frequency, this clonotype is medium-sized. The chain links TRBV6-2 or TRBV6-3 to TRBJ1-2; TCRdb's D gene call, TRBD1, goes unchecked for lack of DNA. Per germline, CDR1 MNHEY and CDR2 SVGEGT. CDR3 length equals 16 residues. The CDR3: CASSYSIRTGGRGYTF.